Below, one T cell receptor (beta chain) is given with its context. These data originate in a study of PD-L1 blockade in urothelial cancer. Study information: Patients initiated atezolizumab around 2014 at 1,200 mg intravenously every 3 weeks. Blood yielded a median of roughly 140,000 T cells per sample.

The CDR3 spans 15 residues. Germline CDR1 MRHNA, CDR2 SNTAGT. J lost 5 bases, V lost 6 bases, and 12 bases had no gene match. Each PCR contained spiked-in synthetic TCR analog templates. Libraries were prepared by immunoSEQ multiplex PCR; TCRdb keeps only in-frame clonotypes and omits some of them. The profile shows some 80,000 clones, about nine tenths of them singletons. The chain combines TRBV6-4 with TRBJ2-5, with 7 bases matching TRBD2. The source is an older woman with urothelial cancer. This sample comprised PBMCs, obtained around atezolizumab (anti-PD-L1) treatment. The CDR3 here is CASSRDYSPSETQYF. The CDR3 nucleotides are TGTGCCAGCAGCAGGGACTACTCCCCCTCGGAGACCCAGTACTTC.